The 26 T cell receptor beta chains reported below all come from one sample, sequenced in a study of blood T cell repertoires in COVID-19. Profiling relied on immunoSEQ multiplex PCR, and the TCRdb table lists in-frame clones only, not all of them. The sample holds about 180,000 clones, about 88% seen once. The specimen sequenced was peripheral blood. Receptor source: a woman younger than 45 with active or convalescent COVID-19.

This chain links TRBV19 with TRBJ1-5; D is unclear. Between the trimmed V and J ends, which lost 3 bases and 1 base, there was a span of 19 bases. In germline, CDR1 is LNHDA, CDR2 SQIVND (reference sequence). The CDR3 loop spans 18 amino acids. The CDR3, as DNA: TGTGCCAGTAGTATTTTAGCCGAGGTGGCGGGGAGCAATCAGCCCCAGCATTTT. Protein: CASSILAEVAGSNQPQHF.

This rearrangement joins TRBV25-1 to TRBJ2-2; D perhaps matches TRBD2 (6 bases). Germline lookup yields CDR1 MGHDK and CDR2 SYGVNS. V lost 1 base and J lost 5, with 8 bases in between. CDR3 size: 14 residues. The chain's CDR3 is CASSEWGETGELFF. In DNA, the CDR3 is TGTGCCAGCAGTGAATGGGGGGAAACCGGGGAGCTGTTTTTT.

This chain connects TRBV14 to TRBJ1-2; D perhaps matches TRBD1 (5 bases). The V and J ends lost 0 bases and 7 bases respectively, with 15 bases between them. The CDR3 sequence is 15 residues long. CDR1 and CDR2 from the germline V gene are SGHDN and FVKESK. CDR3: CASSQDGAGLVGYTF. CDR3 DNA: TGTGCCAGCAGCCAAGATGGTGCAGGGCTCGTTGGCTACACCTTC.

The chain couples TRBV2 to TRBJ2-7; D is possibly TRBD2 (5 bases). This CDR3 is 12 amino acids long. With 7 bases removed from V and 7 bases from J, the gap between germline ends came to 14 bases. Germline-derived CDR1 and CDR2 are SNHLY and FYNNEI. The CDR3, as DNA: TGTGCCAGCATTTTAAGATCGGGGGAGCAGTACTTC. Protein sequence: CASILRSGEQYF.

This chain's CDR3 is CAWSDRYYGYTF. For the CDR3, the DNA is TGTGCCTGGAGTGACAGGTACTATGGCTACACCTTC. The V and J genes are TRBV30 and TRBJ1-2; D might be TRBD1 (5 bases). Trimming took 1 base from V and 3 from J, leaving 6 bases between them. The CDR3 extends over 12 amino acids. CDR1 is GTSNPN, CDR2 SVGIG, per germline (reference sequence).

The rearrangement joins TRBV10-2 to TRBJ1-4, with TRBD1 matching 8 bases. Germline CDR1 reads WSHSY; CDR2 reads SAAADI. Germline trimming cut 6 bases from V and 4 bases from J; bases unmatched to any gene: 7. CDR3 size: 15 residues. CDR3 region: CASRPQGDLNEKLFF. The CDR3 DNA reads TGCGCCAGCAGGCCACAGGGGGATCTTAATGAAAAACTGTTTTTT.

CDR3 in amino acids: CASTRLGLAEIYNEQFF. The CDR3 DNA sequence: TGTGCCAGCACCCGACTTGGACTAGCAGAGATCTACAATGAGCAGTTCTTC. This chain uses TRBV2 with TRBJ2-1, with 8 bases matching TRBD2. Germline assignment: CDR1 SNHLY and CDR2 FYNNEI. The CDR3 runs 17 residues. V was clipped by 7 bases and J by 3 bases; unmatched bases: 14.

V and J are TRBV27 and TRBJ1-6; D is perhaps TRBD1 (6 bases). The CDR3 runs 14 residues. Trimming cost V 5 bases and J 4 bases, with 9 bases left between them. From germline, CDR1 is MNHEY and CDR2 SMNVEV (reference sequence). CDR3 coding DNA: TGTGCCAGCAGTATACAGGGATATAATTCACCCCTCCACTTT. As protein: CASSIQGYNSPLHF.

This rearrangement joins TRBV4-1 to TRBJ1-5; weak D call: TRBD1 (6 bases). The CDR3 covers 15 residues. Germline V gene sequence: CDR1 MGHRA, CDR2 YSYEKL. V lost 0 bases and J 6 bases, leaving 12 bases between the germline ends. CDR3 in amino acids: CASSQDRGAGQPQHF. The CDR3 DNA follows: TGCGCCAGCAGCCAAGACAGGGGCGCAGGTCAGCCCCAGCATTTT.

The chain links TRBV3-1 (or the pseudogene TRBV3-2) to TRBJ1-4, with 7 bases matching TRBD1. CDR1 is LGHDT and CDR2 is YNNKEL in the germline V gene (reference sequence). V trimming: 1 base; J trimming: 6 bases; junction bases outside the gene matches: 5. CDR3 size: 15 residues. This CDR3 reads CASSQGGTVDEKLFF. Here the CDR3 DNA reads TGTGCCAGCAGCCAAGGGGGGACAGTAGATGAAAAACTGTTTTTT.

The V and J genes are TRBV4-1 and TRBJ1-2, with 7 bases lining up with TRBD1. Germline loops: CDR1 MGHRA, CDR2 YSYEKL. Unmatched junction bases numbered 8, after V lost 3 bases and J lost 4 bases. This CDR3 region has 15 residues. CDR3 in DNA: TGCGCCAGCAGCCAGAAAGGACAGGACTCCTATGGCTACACCTTC. This encodes CASSQKGQDSYGYTF.

This clone turned up a few times. V and J are TRBV18 and TRBJ2-2; 8 bases fit TRBD1. The ends lost 0 bases at V and 3 bases at J; junction bases unmatched: 3. The germline V gene encodes CDR1 KGHSH and CDR2 LQKENI. The CDR3 sequence is 16 residues long. DNA of the CDR3: TGTGCCAGCTCACCACCGACAGGGGTCTACACCGGGGAGCTGTTTTTT. It is translated as CASSPPTGVYTGELFF.

The chain has TRBV27 and TRBJ2-3; TRBD1 is a possible D gene (6 bases). Germline V lookup: CDR1 MNHEY, CDR2 SMNVEV (reference sequence). The V end lost 5 bases, the J end lost 11 bases, and 11 bases lay between the germline ends. CDR3 length: 11 amino acids. In DNA, the CDR3 is TGTGCCAGCAGTCAGGGACACAAGCAGTATTTT. As protein: CASSQGHKQYF.

This chain joins TRBV5-1 and TRBJ2-3; the D gene is possibly TRBD2 (6 bases). V was cut by 0 bases and J by 5 bases, with 10 bases left in between. From germline, CDR1 is SGHRS and CDR2 YFSETQ. The CDR3 sequence is 14 residues long. CDR3 bases: TGCGCCAGCAGCTTGGACGGGGGAAGAGATACGCAGTATTTT. Protein: CASSLDGGRDTQYF.

The chain couples TRBV9 to TRBJ1-1; no definite D call. The germline V gene encodes CDR1 SGDLS and CDR2 YYNGEE. This CDR3 spans 15 amino acids. V was cut by 3 bases and J by 1 base, with 13 bases left in between. CDR3 sequence reads: CASSGPGGGNTEAFF. DNA for the CDR3: TGTGCCAGCAGCGGACCCGGAGGTGGGAACACTGAAGCTTTCTTT.

On this clone itself: Other nucleotide sequences in the sample specify the same CDR3. The V gene is TRBV5-4, the J gene TRBJ2-3; no clear D. Germline V lookup: CDR1 SGHNT, CDR2 YYREEE (reference sequence). The CDR3 is made up of 14 amino acids. The V end lost 1 base, the J end lost 0 bases, and 6 bases lay between the germline ends. CDR3 sequence reads: CASSLPGSTDTQYF. The CDR3 nucleotides are TGTGCCAGCAGCTTGCCCGGGAGCACAGATACGCAGTATTTT.

The chain couples TRBV19 to TRBJ2-3; a weak D match, TRBD1 (5 bases). CDR1 is LNHDA and CDR2 is SQIVND in the germline V gene (reference sequence). V lost 6 bases and J 8 bases, leaving 24 bases between the germline ends. The CDR3 spans 16 residues. CDR3 loop: CASSSFRAESDGTQYF. CDR3 nucleotides: TGTGCCAGTAGCTCTTTCAGGGCCGAATCTGACGGTACGCAGTATTTT.

This chain joins TRBV21-1 and TRBJ2-7; the table's D call of TRBD1 was not tested on the DNA. TRBV21-1 has pseudogene status. This CDR3 has 15 residues. The CDR3 spells CASSPTEGTGYEQYF. The DNA for the CDR3 is TGTGCCAGCAGCCCGACGGAGGGGACAGGTTACGAGCAGTACTTC.

The rearrangement links TRBV27 to TRBJ1-1; D is ambiguous. CDR1 is MNHEY and CDR2 is SMNVEV in the germline V gene (reference sequence). Deletions cut 0 bases from V and 1 base from J, with 9 bases between. The CDR3 extends over 15 amino acids. CDR3 DNA: TGTGCCAGCAGTTTATCCCCCAACTGGAACACTGAAGCTTTCTTT. It translates to CASSLSPNWNTEAFF.

This chain connects TRBV5-1 to TRBJ2-4, with TRBD2 matching 10 bases. V was clipped by 1 base and J by 0 bases; unmatched bases: 10. The V gene's germline CDR1 is SGHRS and CDR2 YFSETQ. The CDR3 extends over 19 amino acids. This CDR3 is CASSLKLAGSGLAKNIQYF. The CDR3 DNA sequence: TGCGCCAGCAGCTTGAAACTAGCGGGATCGGGACTAGCCAAAAACATTCAGTACTTC.

The CDR3 DNA reads TGTGCCAGCAGCCCTTTGGCGGTTTCAGACGAAAAACTGTTTTTT. Its protein product is CASSPLAVSDEKLFF. The chain uses TRBV11-3 and TRBJ1-4; no reliable D call. The CDR3 extends over 15 amino acids. Trimming took 5 bases from V and 8 from J, leaving 18 bases between them. In germline, CDR1 is SGHNT, CDR2 YENEEA.

The rearrangement uses TRBV18 and TRBJ1-3; TRBD1 matches 8 bases. The germline V gene encodes CDR1 KGHSH and CDR2 LQKENI. There are 14 residues in the CDR3. V gave up 3 bases and J gave up 2 bases; unmatched junction bases: 0. The CDR3 sequence is CASSPRGPGNTIYF. The CDR3 coding sequence is TGTGCCAGCTCACCCAGGGGGCCTGGAAACACCATATATTTT.

This rearrangement joins TRBV9 to TRBJ2-3, with 7 bases fitting TRBD2. Germline CDR1 and CDR2: SGDLS and YYNGEE. J was trimmed by 4 bases and V by 0 bases; bases with no gene match: 8. This CDR3 is built from 16 residues. CDR3 sequence reads: CASSVAVGEGPDTQYF. CDR3 coding DNA: TGTGCCAGCAGCGTAGCTGTGGGGGAGGGCCCAGATACGCAGTATTTT.

The gene calls are TRBV5-6 and TRBJ1-1; the D is unclear. The germline V gene has CDR1 SGHDT and CDR2 YYEEEE. The CDR3 runs to 14 residues. Trimming pared 2 bases from V and 5 bases from J, leaving 13 bases between. CDR3 sequence: CASSFNLRGTEAFF. CDR3 coding DNA: TGTGCCAGCAGCTTCAATCTCCGAGGTACTGAAGCTTTCTTT.

Only a few counts were recorded for this clone. The J gene is TRBJ1-4, the V gene TRBV11-2, with a weak D call TRBD1 (6 bases). This CDR3 has 15 amino acids. Germline V gene sequence: CDR1 SGHAT, CDR2 FQNNGV. The V end was cut by 4 bases, the J end by 8 bases, with 17 bases between. The CDR3 coding sequence is TGTGCCAGCAGCTCTTTTTTACAGGGTCGCGAAAAACTGTTTTTT. Amino acids: CASSSFLQGREKLFF. Using reference TRBV11-2 and TRBJ1-4 for the parts outside the CDR3, the full variable domain is EAGVAQSPRYKIIEKRQSVAFWCNPISGHATLYWYQQILGQGPKLLIQFQNNGVVDDSQLPKDRFSAERLKGVDSTLKIQPAKLEDSAVYLCASSSFLQGREKLFFGSGTQLSVL.

The chain employs TRBV4-2 and TRBJ1-5; TRBD1 might be the D (5 bases). The germline gives CDR1 LGHNA, CDR2 YNFKEQ. Between the trimmed V and J ends, which lost 4 bases and 4 bases, there was a span of 11 bases. The CDR3 runs 14 residues. For the CDR3, the DNA is TGTGCCAGCAGCCCGGGGGACGGTAATCAGCCCCAGCATTTT. Protein: CASSPGDGNQPQHF.